These T cell receptor beta chains were read from a single sample in a study of CD8 T cells in ankylosing spondylitis. TCRdb independently ran MiXCR on the 5' RACE reads; one entry per CDR3 protein. This table holds fewer than 400,000 distinct CDR3 sequences, roughly 15% found once. Input material: blood, either unsorted or a sorted T cell fraction (not recorded which). Receptors originate from a male donor with ankylosing spondylitis or in good health (not recorded which). Each CDR3 is given with its conserved first and last residue. Rows may omit the clone size; those that give it use once, few, many or a size class.

>TRBV9|few|TRBJ2-2
CATGTDLSGELFF
>TRBV10-3|few|TRBJ2-5
CAISEGPNETQYF
>TRBV27|.|TRBJ2-1
CASSLADTYNEQFF
>TRBV29-1|few|TRBJ2-4
CSVEEGLKNIQYF
>TRBV11-2|few|TRBJ2-4
CASGPGLAAHLAKNIQYF
>TRBV7-8|.|TRBJ2-7
CASSLEAGRSYEQYF
>TRBV14|few|TRBJ2-5
CASILGTFQETQYF
>TRBV5-1|many|TRBJ1-2
CASSPGQPYGYTF
>TRBV25-1|.|TRBJ1-5
CASRGGDGQPQHF
>TRBV1|.|TRBJ2-5
CTSSQGMQETQYF
>TRBV24-1|.|TRBJ1-6
CATSDSRTGNNSPLHF